The 16 T cell receptor beta chains below were found in one sample sequenced in a study of blood T cell repertoires in COVID-19. The method was immunoSEQ multiplex PCR; TCRdb's version includes in-frame clones alone and lacks a portion of them. Among over 70,000 clones listed, roughly 78% were seen once. The material sequenced was peripheral blood. These receptors came from an elderly woman with acute or convalescent COVID-19.

The chain links TRBV5-1 to TRBJ2-2, with D perhaps TRBD1 (5 bases). This CDR3 comprises 17 residues. CDR1 and CDR2 (germline): SGHRS, YFSETQ. Between the trimmed V and J ends, which lost 2 bases and 0 bases, there was a span of 14 bases. The CDR3 nucleotides read TGCGCCAGCAGCTTAACGCCGGACACCGCGAACACCGGGGAGCTGTTTTTT. This gives the protein CASSLTPDTANTGELFF.

This clone was recorded a few times. J is TRBJ1-2 and V is TRBV9; D might be TRBD1 (5 bases). The V end was cut by 2 bases, the J end by 6 bases, with 26 bases between. Per germline, CDR1 SGDLS and CDR2 YYNGEE. This CDR3 comprises 18 residues. The CDR3 DNA follows: TGTGCCAGCAGCGTCCCCACCGGGCCAATCGAGTTCAGGGATGGCTACACCTTC. It is translated as CASSVPTGPIEFRDGYTF.

This clone was counted between two and nine times. In nucleotides, the CDR3 is TGTGCCAGCAGCTCCACTGGTGGCTACACCTTC. Its translation is CASSSTGGYTF. V usage is TRBV9 and J usage is TRBJ1-2; no clear D gene. Germline V gene lookup returns CDR1 SGDLS and CDR2 YYNGEE. Trimming pared 4 bases from V and 7 bases from J, leaving 8 bases between. This CDR3 is 11 amino acids long. Full variable domain (outside the CDR3, taken from reference TRBV9 and TRBJ1-2): DSGVTQTPKHLITATGQRVTLRCSPRSGDLSVYWYQQSLDQGLQFLIQYYNGEERAKGNILERFSAQQFPDLHSELNLSSLELGDSALYFCASSSTGGYTFGSGTRLTVV.

This chain links TRBV5-5 with TRBJ2-1; the match to TRBD2 covers 13 bases. The CDR3 spans 15 residues. Per the germline V gene, CDR1 is SGHKS and CDR2 is YYEKEE (reference sequence). V gave up 2 bases and J gave up 6 bases; unmatched junction bases: 2. The CDR3 sequence: CASSLLAGGGNEQFF. Written as DNA, the CDR3 is TGTGCCAGCAGCTTACTAGCGGGAGGGGGCAATGAGCAGTTCTTC.

This clone occurred once. The gene calls are TRBV7-9 and TRBJ1-6; tentative D call: TRBD1 (5 bases). CDR1 and CDR2 from the germline V gene are SEHNR and FQNEAQ (reference sequence). V gave up 4 bases and J gave up 8 bases, with 15 bases separating them. The CDR3 sequence is 15 residues long. CDR3 bases: TGTGCCAGCAGCTCATCGACAGAATTTTATTCACCCCTCCACTTT. This translates into CASSSSTEFYSPLHF. Full variable domain (missing parts from reference TRBV7-9 and TRBJ1-6): DTGVSQNPRHKITKRGQNVTFRCDPISEHNRLYWYRQTLGQGPEFLTYFQNEAQLEKSRLLSDRFSAERPKGSFSTLEIQRTEQGDSAMYLCASSSSTEFYSPLHFGNGTRLTVT.

This sequence joins TRBV4-2 and TRBJ2-7; TRBD1 agrees at 10 bases. Germline-derived CDR1 and CDR2 are LGHNA and YNFKEQ. V was clipped by 4 bases and J by 5 bases; unmatched bases: 5. This CDR3 contains 14 residues. Here the CDR3 DNA reads TGTGCCAGCAGCCTCGGACAGGGGGGGAACGAGCAGTACTTC. Its protein product is CASSLGQGGNEQYF.

This chain uses TRBV18 with TRBJ2-1; 7 bases are a match to TRBD1. With 6 bases clipped from V and 4 bases from J, the junction kept 9 bases outside the gene matches. This CDR3 spans 15 amino acids. From germline, CDR1 is KGHSH and CDR2 LQKENI. The CDR3 DNA reads as TGTGCCAGCTCCCCAAGGGGGCGAGGATACAATGAGCAGTTCTTC. Its protein product is CASSPRGRGYNEQFF.

The chain combines TRBV25-1 with TRBJ2-7; possible D gene TRBD2, 5 bases. The germline V and J ends were trimmed by 1 base and 7 bases, with 14 bases remaining between them. The CDR3 is 14 residues long. CDR1 is MGHDK, CDR2 SYGVNS, per germline. The CDR3 loop reads CASSEWSSVGEQYF. The CDR3 nucleotides read TGTGCCAGCAGTGAATGGAGTAGCGTGGGGGAGCAGTACTTC.

The V call is TRBV7-3, the J call TRBJ1-2, with 7 nucleotides matching TRBD1. Germline loops: CDR1 SGHTA, CDR2 FQGTGA. This CDR3 is built from 14 residues. V dropped 1 base and J dropped 8; count of bases not matched to a gene: 7. The CDR3 here is CASSLNPAGGGYTF. In DNA form, the CDR3 reads TGTGCCAGCAGCTTAAACCCGGCAGGGGGAGGCTACACCTTC. The full variable domain, its missing parts supplied by reference TRBV7-3 and TRBJ1-2, is GAGVSQTPSNKVTEKGKYVELRCDPISGHTALYWYRQSLGQGPEFLIYFQGTGAADDSGLPNDRFFAVRPEGSVSTLKIQRTERGDSAVYLCASSLNPAGGGYTFGSGTRLTVV.

The chain links TRBV7-9 to TRBJ2-1, with TRBD1 as a possible D gene (6 bases). V was trimmed by 2 bases and J by 10 bases, leaving 9 bases between them. Germline-derived CDR1 and CDR2 are SEHNR and FQNEAQ (reference sequence). CDR3 length: 12 residues. The CDR3, as DNA: TGTGCCAGCAGCTTACAGGGGAACGAGCAGTTCTTC. Translated, it gives CASSLQGNEQFF. Looking up the rest from reference TRBV7-9 and TRBJ2-1 gives the full variable domain: DTGVSQNPRHKITKRGQNVTFRCDPISEHNRLYWYRQTLGQGPEFLTYFQNEAQLEKSRLLSDRFSAERPKGSFSTLEIQRTEQGDSAMYLCASSLQGNEQFFGPGTRLTVL.

The rearrangement uses TRBV6-5 and TRBJ1-1; no definite D call. The ends were cut back, 10 bases at V and 4 bases at J, with 13 bases in the middle. Germline CDR1 MNHEY, CDR2 SVGAGI. The CDR3 runs to 12 residues. The CDR3 spells CAIQSVGTEAFF. CDR3 bases: TGTGCCATCCAGAGCGTGGGCACTGAAGCTTTCTTT.

This chain links TRBV19 with TRBJ2-7; no firm D call. Germline loops: CDR1 LNHDA, CDR2 SQIVND (reference sequence). The CDR3 runs 13 residues. V lost 5 bases, J lost 4 bases, and 12 bases lay in between. The CDR3 spells CASSLSRYYEQYF. For the CDR3, the DNA is TGTGCCAGTAGTCTGAGTCGCTATTACGAGCAGTACTTC. Based on the CDR3 plus reference TRBV19 and TRBJ2-7, the full variable domain is DGGITQSPKYLFRKEGQNVTLSCEQNLNHDAMYWYRQDPGQGLRLIYYSQIVNDFQKGDIAEGYSVSREKKESFPLTVTSAQKNPTAFYLCASSLSRYYEQYFGPGTRLTVT.

The rearrangement links TRBV7-6 to TRBJ1-1; possible D gene TRBD1, 5 bases. The V end lost 1 base, the J end lost 2 bases, and 14 bases lay between the germline ends. This CDR3 comprises 16 residues. Germline CDR1 reads SGHVS; CDR2 reads FNYEAQ. The CDR3 bases are TGTGCCAGCAGCTTAGGGACGGTTGGGGCCAACACTGAAGCTTTCTTT. This translates into CASSLGTVGANTEAFF.

The chain combines TRBV27 with TRBJ2-2; D may be TRBD2 (5 bases). Germline loops: CDR1 MNHEY, CDR2 SMNVEV (reference sequence). This CDR3 has 14 amino acids. Trimming took 6 bases from V and 1 from J, leaving 9 bases between them. CDR3 in amino acids: CASSRTLNTGELFF. The CDR3 region has the DNA TGTGCCAGCAGCAGGACTTTGAACACCGGGGAGCTGTTTTTT.

V gene TRBV12-3 or TRBV12-4 combines with J gene TRBJ2-7, with D possibly being TRBD1 (6 bases). The CDR3 spans 12 residues. V lost 6 bases to trimming and J lost 5 bases, with 11 bases between them. As DNA, the CDR3 is TGTGCCAGCAGATCTCAGGGGCACGAGCAGTACTTC. Encoded protein: CASRSQGHEQYF.

This chain links TRBV2 with TRBJ1-2, with D possibly matching TRBD1 (6 bases). This CDR3 has 16 residues. Looked up from germline, CDR1 is SNHLY and CDR2 is FYNNEI. V gave up 5 bases and J gave up 2 bases, with 18 bases separating them. The CDR3, as DNA: TGTGCCAGCAGTCCCCTTAGGGGGACACTCAACTATGGCTACACCTTC. Translation: CASSPLRGTLNYGYTF.